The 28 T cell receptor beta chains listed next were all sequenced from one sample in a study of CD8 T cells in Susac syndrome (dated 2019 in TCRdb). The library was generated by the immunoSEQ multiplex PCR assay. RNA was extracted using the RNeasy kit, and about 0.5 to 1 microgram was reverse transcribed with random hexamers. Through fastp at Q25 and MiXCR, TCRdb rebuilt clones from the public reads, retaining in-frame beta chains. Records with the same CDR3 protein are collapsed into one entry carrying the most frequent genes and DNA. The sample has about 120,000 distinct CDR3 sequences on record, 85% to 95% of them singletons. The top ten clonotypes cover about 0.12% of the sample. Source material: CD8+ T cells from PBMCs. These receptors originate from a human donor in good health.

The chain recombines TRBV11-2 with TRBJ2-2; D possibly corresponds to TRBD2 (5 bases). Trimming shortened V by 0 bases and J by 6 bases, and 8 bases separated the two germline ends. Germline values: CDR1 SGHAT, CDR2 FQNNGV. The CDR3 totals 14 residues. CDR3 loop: CASSLDYGAGELFF. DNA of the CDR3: TGTGCCAGCAGCTTAGATTACGGGGCCGGGGAGCTGTTTTTT.

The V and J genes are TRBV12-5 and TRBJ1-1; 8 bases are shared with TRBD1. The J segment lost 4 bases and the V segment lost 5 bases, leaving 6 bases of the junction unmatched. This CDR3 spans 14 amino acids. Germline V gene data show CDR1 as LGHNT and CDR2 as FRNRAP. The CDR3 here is CASGGGTGFTEAFF. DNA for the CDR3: TGTGCTAGTGGTGGCGGGACAGGCTTCACTGAAGCTTTCTTT.

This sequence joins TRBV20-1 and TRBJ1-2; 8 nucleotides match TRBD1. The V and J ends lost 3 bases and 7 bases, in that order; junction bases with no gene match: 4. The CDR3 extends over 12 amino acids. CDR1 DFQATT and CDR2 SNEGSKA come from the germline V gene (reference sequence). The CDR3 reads CSASDRGSGYTF. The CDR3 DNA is TGCAGTGCTAGCGACAGGGGCTCTGGCTACACCTTC.

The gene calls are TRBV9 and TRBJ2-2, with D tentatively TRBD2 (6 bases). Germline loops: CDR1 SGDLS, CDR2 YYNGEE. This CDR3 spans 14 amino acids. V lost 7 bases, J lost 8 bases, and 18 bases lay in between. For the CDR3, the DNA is TGTGCCAGCCAGGAGGGTTCCCTTTTAGGGGAGCTGTTTTTT. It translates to CASQEGSLLGELFF.

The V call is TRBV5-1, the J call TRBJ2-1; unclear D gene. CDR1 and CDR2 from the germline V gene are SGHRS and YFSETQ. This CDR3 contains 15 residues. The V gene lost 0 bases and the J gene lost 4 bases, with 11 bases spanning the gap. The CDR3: CASSLEGLGYNEQFF. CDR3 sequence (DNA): TGCGCCAGCAGCTTGGAGGGCCTCGGGTACAATGAGCAGTTCTTC.

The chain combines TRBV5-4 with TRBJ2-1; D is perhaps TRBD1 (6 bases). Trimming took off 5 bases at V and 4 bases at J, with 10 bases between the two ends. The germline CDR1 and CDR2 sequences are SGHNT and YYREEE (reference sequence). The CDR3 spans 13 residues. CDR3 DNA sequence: TGTGCCAGCAGGAGAGGGGGATACAATGAGCAGTTCTTC. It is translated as CASRRGGYNEQFF.

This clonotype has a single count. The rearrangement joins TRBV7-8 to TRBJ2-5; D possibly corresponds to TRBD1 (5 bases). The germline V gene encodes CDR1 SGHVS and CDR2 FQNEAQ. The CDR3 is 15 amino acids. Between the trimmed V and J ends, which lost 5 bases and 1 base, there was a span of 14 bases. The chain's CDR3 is CASSPLAGLQETQYF. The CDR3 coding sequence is TGTGCCAGCAGCCCCCTTGCAGGGCTCCAAGAGACCCAGTACTTC.

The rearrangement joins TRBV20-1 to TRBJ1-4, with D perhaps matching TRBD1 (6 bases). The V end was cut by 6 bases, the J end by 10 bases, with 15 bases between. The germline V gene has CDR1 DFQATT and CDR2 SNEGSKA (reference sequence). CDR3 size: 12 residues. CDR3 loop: CSATKQGGKLFF. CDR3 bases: TGCAGTGCCACAAAACAGGGAGGAAAACTGTTTTTT.

CDR3 DNA sequence: TGCAGTGCCCGGGCGGTGGAAGCTTTCTTT. It is translated as CSARAVEAFF. The gene calls are TRBV20-1 and TRBJ1-1; D uncertain. The V and J ends lost 6 bases and 8 bases respectively, with 10 bases between them. This CDR3 comprises 10 residues. Germline V gene sequence: CDR1 DFQATT, CDR2 SNEGSKA (reference sequence).

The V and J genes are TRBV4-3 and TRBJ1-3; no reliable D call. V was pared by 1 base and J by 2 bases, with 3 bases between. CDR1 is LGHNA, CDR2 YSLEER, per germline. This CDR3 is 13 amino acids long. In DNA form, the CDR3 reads TGCGCCAGCAGCCAAGGACCTGGAAACACCATATATTTT. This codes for CASSQGPGNTIYF.

This CDR3 is CASSLTSGRANEQFF. The CDR3 DNA sequence: TGTGCCAGCAGTTTGACAAGCGGGAGGGCCAATGAGCAGTTCTTC. V and J are TRBV6-2 or TRBV6-3 and TRBJ2-1, with 10 bases that match TRBD2. V shed 4 bases and J 6 bases; nucleotides not matched to a gene: 6. CDR3 length equals 15 residues. Germline values: CDR1 MNHEY, CDR2 SVGEGT.

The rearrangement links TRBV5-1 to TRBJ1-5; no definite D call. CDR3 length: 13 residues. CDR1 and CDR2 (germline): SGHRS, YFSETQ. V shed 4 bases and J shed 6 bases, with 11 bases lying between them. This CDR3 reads CASSDGGIQPQHF. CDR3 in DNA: TGCGCCAGCAGCGACGGAGGGATTCAGCCCCAGCATTTT.

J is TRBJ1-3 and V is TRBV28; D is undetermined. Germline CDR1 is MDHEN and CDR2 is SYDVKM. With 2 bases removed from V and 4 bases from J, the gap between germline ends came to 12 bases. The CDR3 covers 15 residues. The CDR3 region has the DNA TGTGCCAGCAGTTTAAGGGCGTTGAGGGGAAACACCATATATTTT. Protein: CASSLRALRGNTIYF. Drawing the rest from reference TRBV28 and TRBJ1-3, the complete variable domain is DVKVTQSSRYLVKRTGEKVFLECVQDMDHENMFWYRQDPGLGLRLIYFSYDVKMKEKGDIPEGYSVSREKKERFSLILESASTNQTSMYLCASSLRALRGNTIYFGEGSWLTVV.

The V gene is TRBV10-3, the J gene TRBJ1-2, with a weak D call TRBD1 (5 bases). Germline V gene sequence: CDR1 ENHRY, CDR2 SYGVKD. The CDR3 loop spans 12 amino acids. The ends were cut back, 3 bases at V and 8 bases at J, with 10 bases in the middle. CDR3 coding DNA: TGTGCCATCAGTGACCCCGCAGGGGGCTACACCTTC. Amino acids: CAISDPAGGYTF.

The CDR3 here is CASSQDEGTTTYNEQFF. CDR3 sequence (DNA): TGTGCCAGCAGCCAAGACGAGGGGACAACAACTTACAATGAGCAGTTCTTC. The V call is TRBV3-1, the J call TRBJ2-1; a weak D match, TRBD1 (6 bases). Trimming cost V 0 bases and J 4 bases, with 16 bases left between them. The germline V gene encodes CDR1 LGHDT and CDR2 YNNKEL (reference sequence). This CDR3 spans 17 amino acids.

This chain's CDR3 is CASSRETQYF. The CDR3 DNA reads TGTGCCAGCAGCCGAGAGACCCAGTACTTC. The rearrangement joins TRBV7-9 to TRBJ2-5; D remains ambiguous. The CDR3 is 10 residues long. Germline assignment: CDR1 SEHNR and CDR2 FQNEAQ (reference sequence). V shed 5 bases and J shed 4 bases, with 2 bases lying between them.

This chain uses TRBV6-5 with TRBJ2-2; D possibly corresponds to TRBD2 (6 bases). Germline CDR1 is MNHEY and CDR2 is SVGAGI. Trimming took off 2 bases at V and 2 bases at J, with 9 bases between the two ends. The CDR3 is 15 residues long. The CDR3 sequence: CASSYGGTNTGELFF. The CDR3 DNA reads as TGTGCCAGCAGTTACGGCGGGACCAACACCGGGGAGCTGTTTTTT.

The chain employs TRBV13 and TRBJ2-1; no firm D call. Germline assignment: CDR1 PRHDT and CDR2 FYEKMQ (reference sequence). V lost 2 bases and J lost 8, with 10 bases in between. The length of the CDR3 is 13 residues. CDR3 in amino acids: CASSLSDKDEQFF. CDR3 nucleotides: TGTGCCAGCAGCTTAAGCGATAAAGATGAGCAGTTCTTC.

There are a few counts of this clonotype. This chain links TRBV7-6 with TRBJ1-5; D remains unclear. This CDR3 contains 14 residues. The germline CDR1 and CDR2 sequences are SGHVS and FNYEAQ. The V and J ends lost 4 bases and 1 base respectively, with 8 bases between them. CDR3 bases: TGTGCCAGCAGCTCGGGAGGGAGCAATCAGCCCCAGCATTTT. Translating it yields CASSSGGSNQPQHF.

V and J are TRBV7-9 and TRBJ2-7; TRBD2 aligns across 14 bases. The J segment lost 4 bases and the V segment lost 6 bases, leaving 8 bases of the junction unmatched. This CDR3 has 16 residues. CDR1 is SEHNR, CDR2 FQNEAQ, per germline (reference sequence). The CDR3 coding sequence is TGTGCCAGCAGTTCGATTGGACTAGCGGGGGGATACGAGCAGTACTTC. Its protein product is CASSSIGLAGGYEQYF.

CDR3 in amino acids: CASSPLGDNYGYTF. The CDR3 bases are TGTGCCAGTAGCCCGCTAGGGGATAACTATGGCTACACCTTC. The rearrangement uses TRBV19 and TRBJ1-2, with D possibly being TRBD1 (5 bases). The germline V and J ends were trimmed by 6 bases and 1 base, with 12 bases remaining between them. The CDR3 sequence is 14 residues long. Germline V gene sequence: CDR1 LNHDA, CDR2 SQIVND (reference sequence).

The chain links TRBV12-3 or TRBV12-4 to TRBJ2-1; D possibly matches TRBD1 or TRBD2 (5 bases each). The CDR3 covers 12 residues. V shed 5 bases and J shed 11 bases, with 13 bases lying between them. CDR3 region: CASSAPPGQQFF. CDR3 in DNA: TGTGCCAGCAGTGCCCCTCCGGGACAGCAGTTCTTC.

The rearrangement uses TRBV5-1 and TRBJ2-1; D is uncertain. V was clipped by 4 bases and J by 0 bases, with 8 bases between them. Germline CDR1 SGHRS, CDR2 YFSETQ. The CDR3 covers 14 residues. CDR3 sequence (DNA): TGCGCCAGCAGCCGAGCCAGCTCCTACAATGAGCAGTTCTTC. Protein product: CASSRASSYNEQFF.

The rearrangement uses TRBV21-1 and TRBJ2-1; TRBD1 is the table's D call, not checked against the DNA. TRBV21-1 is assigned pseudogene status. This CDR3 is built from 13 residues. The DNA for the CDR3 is TGTGCCAGCCCGAACAGGGAGAGGGATGAGCAGTTCTTC. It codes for CASPNRERDEQFF.

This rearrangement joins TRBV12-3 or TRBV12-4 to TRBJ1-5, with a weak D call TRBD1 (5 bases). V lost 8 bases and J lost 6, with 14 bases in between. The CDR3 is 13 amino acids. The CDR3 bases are TGTGCCAGCGTTCGGGGGTTGAGTCAGCCCCAGCATTTT. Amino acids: CASVRGLSQPQHF.

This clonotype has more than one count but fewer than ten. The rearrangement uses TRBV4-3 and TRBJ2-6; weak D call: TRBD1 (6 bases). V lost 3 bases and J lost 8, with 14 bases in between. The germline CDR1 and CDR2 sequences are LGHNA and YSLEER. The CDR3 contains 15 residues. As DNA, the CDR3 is TGCGCCAGCAGCCATGAACTAGGGGGATCCAACGTCCTGACTTTC. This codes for CASSHELGGSNVLTF.

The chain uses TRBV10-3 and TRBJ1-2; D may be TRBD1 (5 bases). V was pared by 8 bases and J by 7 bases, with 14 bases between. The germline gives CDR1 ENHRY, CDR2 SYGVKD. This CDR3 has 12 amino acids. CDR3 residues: CAIGEDKFGYTF. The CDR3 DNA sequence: TGTGCCATCGGGGAGGACAAATTTGGCTACACCTTC.

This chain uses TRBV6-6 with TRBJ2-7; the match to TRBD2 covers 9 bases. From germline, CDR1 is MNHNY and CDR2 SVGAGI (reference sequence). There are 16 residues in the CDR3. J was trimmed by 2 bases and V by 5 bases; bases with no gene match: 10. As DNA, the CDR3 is TGTGCCAGCAGTCCCGGGGATAGCGGGAGCCCCTACGAGCAGTACTTC. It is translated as CASSPGDSGSPYEQYF.